A selection of T cell receptor beta chains follows, all from one sample in a study of regulatory T cells in long-lasting Graves disease. A single record per CDR3 protein comes from TCRdb applying MiXCR to the multiplex PCR reads. The top ten clones hold roughly 9.7% of a sample with hundreds of thousands of distinct CDR3 sequences, approximately 13% of them seen once. These data were likewise used in another study, on T cells in Graves' hyperthyroidism and ophthalmopathy.

Specimen: peripheral blood mononuclear cells (PBMCs), collected at new diagnosis, from a patient treated with antithyroid drugs. These receptor sequences come from a man aged 30-40 years with Graves disease. Each CDR3 is given with its conserved first and last residue. Fields, in order: J gene, D gene, V gene, clone size, CDR3 DNA, CDR3 protein. The D gene is left open where the match is weak. Clone size is given for some rows only: seen once, a few or many times, or a class if the clone is expanded.

J gene: TRBJ2-1; D gene: TRBD1; V gene: TRBV2; clone size: many; CDR3 DNA: TGTGCCAGCACCAGGACAGGGGACAATGAGCAGTTCTTC; CDR3 protein: CASTRTGDNEQFF
J gene: TRBJ2-7; D gene: TRBD2; V gene: TRBV28; clone size: many; CDR3 DNA: TGTGCCAGCAGGAGTGGACTAGCGGCCTCCTACGAGCAGTACTTC; CDR3 protein: CASRSGLAASYEQYF
J gene: TRBJ2-3; D gene: -; V gene: TRBV12-3/TRBV12-4; clone size: -; CDR3 DNA: TGTGCCAGCACCCAAACGAAACCGGGCCGGGGGTCAGATACGCAGTATTTT; CDR3 protein: CASTQTKPGRGSDTQYF
J gene: TRBJ1-1; D gene: -; V gene: TRBV19; clone size: -; CDR3 DNA: TGTGCCAGTAGTATTCCGTGGGGGTGCGCTGAAGCTTTCTTT; CDR3 protein: CASSIPWGCAEAFF
J gene: TRBJ2-3; D gene: -; V gene: TRBV7-8; clone size: many; CDR3 DNA: TGTGCCAGCAGCTTTGCCGCGAGCTACACAGATACGCAGTATTTT; CDR3 protein: CASSFAASYTDTQYF
J gene: TRBJ2-3; D gene: -; V gene: TRBV20-1; clone size: many; CDR3 DNA: TGCAGTGCTAGAGAGGGTCGCACAGATACGCAGTATTTT; CDR3 protein: CSAREGRTDTQYF
J gene: TRBJ1-4; D gene: -; V gene: TRBV5-1; clone size: -; CDR3 DNA: TGCGCCAGCAGACTCGGGGTTTACGCAACTAATGAAAAACTGTTTTTT; CDR3 protein: CASRLGVYATNEKLFF
J gene: TRBJ2-7; D gene: TRBD2; V gene: TRBV5-1; clone size: many; CDR3 DNA: TGCGCCAGCAGCCTGGGACTAGCGGAAAACGAGCAGTACTTC; CDR3 protein: CASSLGLAENEQYF
J gene: TRBJ2-1; D gene: -; V gene: TRBV5-6; clone size: many; CDR3 DNA: TGTGCCAGCAGCTATACAGGGAACAATGAGCAGTTCTTC; CDR3 protein: CASSYTGNNEQFF
J gene: TRBJ1-5; D gene: TRBD1; V gene: TRBV6-1; clone size: many; CDR3 DNA: TGTGCCAGCAGTGAATGGGGACAGCGGGGCGGGAGTCAGCCCCAGCATTTT; CDR3 protein: CASSEWGQRGGSQPQHF
J gene: TRBJ1-1; D gene: TRBD1; V gene: TRBV29-1; clone size: many; CDR3 DNA: TGCAGCGTTGCCAGGGGGCCTGACACTGAAGCTTTCTTT; CDR3 protein: CSVARGPDTEAFF
J gene: TRBJ2-2; D gene: TRBD1; V gene: TRBV5-8; clone size: -; CDR3 DNA: TGTGCCAGCAGCCCCGGACGGGACAGCGTGAACACCGGGGAGCTGTTTTTT; CDR3 protein: CASSPGRDSVNTGELFF
J gene: TRBJ1-2; D gene: -; V gene: TRBV6-2/TRBV6-3; clone size: -; CDR3 DNA: TGTGCCAGCAGACCCGGGGGGGGAAACTATGGCTACACCTTC; CDR3 protein: CASRPGGGNYGYTF
J gene: TRBJ2-7; D gene: -; V gene: TRBV30; clone size: few; CDR3 DNA: TGTGCCTGGGACAGTTCCTACGAGCAGTACTTC; CDR3 protein: CAWDSSYEQYF